This TCR beta chain stems from a study of T cell responses to AZD1222 COVID-19 vaccine. Findings and limits, study-wide: The donors showed a predominance of white British ancestry and of females, with possible underestimation of clonal diversity. Baseline testing showed seropositivity in only five to seven AZD1222 recipients.

Libraries were prepared by immunoSEQ multiplex PCR; TCRdb keeps only in-frame clonotypes and omits some of them. The profile shows about 54,000 clones, about 90% of them singletons. This clone has just one count. Its specificity is unknown. CDR1 is MDHEN, CDR2 SYDVKM, per germline. The CDR3 is 13 amino acids. V shed 5 bases and J shed 4 bases, with 11 bases lying between them. The TCR was taken from an adult in good health. The chain is built from TRBV28 and TRBJ1-2; D perhaps matches TRBD1 (5 bases). Specimen: peripheral blood, collected on day 0 of AZD1222 vaccination. The CDR3 protein is CASSPLGGYGYTF. CDR3 DNA sequence: TGTGCCAGCAGTCCGCTTGGGGGCTATGGCTACACCTTC.